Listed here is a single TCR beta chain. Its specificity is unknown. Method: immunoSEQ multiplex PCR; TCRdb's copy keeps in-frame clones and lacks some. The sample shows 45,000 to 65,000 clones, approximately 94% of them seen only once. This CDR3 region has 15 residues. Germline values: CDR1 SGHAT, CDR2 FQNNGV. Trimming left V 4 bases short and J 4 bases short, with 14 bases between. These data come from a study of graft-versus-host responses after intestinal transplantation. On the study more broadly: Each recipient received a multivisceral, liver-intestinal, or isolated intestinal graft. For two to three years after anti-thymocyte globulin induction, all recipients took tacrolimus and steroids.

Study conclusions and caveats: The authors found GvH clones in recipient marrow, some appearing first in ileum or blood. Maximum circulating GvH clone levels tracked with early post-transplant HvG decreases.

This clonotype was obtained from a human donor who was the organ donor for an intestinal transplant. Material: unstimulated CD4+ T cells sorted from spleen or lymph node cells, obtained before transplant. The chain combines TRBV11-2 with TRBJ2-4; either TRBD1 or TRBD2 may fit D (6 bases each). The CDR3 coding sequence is TGTGCCAGCAGCTCCTACAGGGAGGAGAAAAACATTCAGTACTTC. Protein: CASSSYREEKNIQYF.